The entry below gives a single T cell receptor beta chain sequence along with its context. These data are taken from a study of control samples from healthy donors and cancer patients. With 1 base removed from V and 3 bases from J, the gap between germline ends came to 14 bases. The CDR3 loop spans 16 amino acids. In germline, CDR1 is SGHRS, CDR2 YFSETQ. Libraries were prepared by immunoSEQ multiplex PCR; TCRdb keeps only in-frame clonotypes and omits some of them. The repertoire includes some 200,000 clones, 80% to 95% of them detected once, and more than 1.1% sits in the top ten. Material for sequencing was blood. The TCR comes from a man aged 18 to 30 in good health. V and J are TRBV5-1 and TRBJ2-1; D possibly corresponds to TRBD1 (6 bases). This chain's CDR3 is CASSLTSAGVYNEQFF. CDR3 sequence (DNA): TGCGCCAGCAGCTTGACTTCGGCAGGGGTCTACAATGAGCAGTTCTTC.